This TCR beta chain was captured by sequencing in a study of vaccination and CD4 T cells after COVID-19. Overall study: Some 10 convalescent cases were mild and one was severe, and all had been SARS-CoV-2 positive by nasal swab PCR. Overlapping spike pools from SARS-CoV-2 and HCoV-NL63, HCoV-OC43 and HCoV-229E served as culture stimuli.

Comments on this clonotype: Its specificity is not known.

The treatment denotes: approximately nine-day PBMC culture with coronavirus spike peptide pools or control peptides (ViraFEST assay). V was pared by 5 bases and J by 5 bases, with 12 bases between. Germline loops: CDR1 SNHLY, CDR2 FYNNEI. The CDR3 consists of 13 residues. The Oncomine TCR Beta short-read assay generated sequence data from the DNA of cultured CD4+ T cells. Cultures of CD4+ T cells served as the source for extracting genomic DNA. Via MiXCR, TCRdb re-called the PCR reads, giving one row per CDR3 protein. The data hold 15,000 to 20,000 distinct CDR3 sequences, with under 50% observed a single time. Study results and caveats: Early post-infection timepoints were missing, and relatively few convalescent patients were studied.

The chain has TRBV2 and TRBJ2-5; the D gene is possibly TRBD2 (5 bases). This clonotype originated in a human donor who had recovered from COVID-19. The material sequenced was CD4+ T cells from blood, cultured in vitro, taken after SARS-CoV-2 vaccination. CDR3 sequence reads: CASSWGEGETQYF. The CDR3 DNA reads TGTGCCAGCAGTTGGGGTGAGGGCGAGACCCAGTACTTC.